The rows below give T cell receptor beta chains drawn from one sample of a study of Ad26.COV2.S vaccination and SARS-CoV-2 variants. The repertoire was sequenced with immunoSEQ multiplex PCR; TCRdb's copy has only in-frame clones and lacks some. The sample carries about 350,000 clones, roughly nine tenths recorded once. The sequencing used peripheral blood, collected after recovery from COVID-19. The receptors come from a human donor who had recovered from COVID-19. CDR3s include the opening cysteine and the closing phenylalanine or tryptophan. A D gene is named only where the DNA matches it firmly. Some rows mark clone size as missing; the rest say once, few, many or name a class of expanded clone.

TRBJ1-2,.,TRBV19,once,CASSHPGQEHYGYTF,TGTGCCAGTAGCCACCCGGGTCAGGAGCACTATGGCTACACCTTC
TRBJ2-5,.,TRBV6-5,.,CASRTVAVGETQYF,TGTGCCAGCAGAACGGTCGCAGTTGGGGAGACCCAGTACTTC
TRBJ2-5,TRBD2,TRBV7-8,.,CASSSGLAGDHQETQYF,TGTGCCAGCAGCTCGGGACTAGCGGGGGACCACCAAGAGACCCAGTACTTC
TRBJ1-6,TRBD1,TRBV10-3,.,CAISDKTGFNSPLHF,TGTGCCATCAGTGATAAGACAGGGTTCAATTCACCCCTCCACTTT
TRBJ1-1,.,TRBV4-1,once,CASSHILNTEAFF,TGCGCCAGCAGCCATATTCTGAACACTGAAGCTTTCTTT
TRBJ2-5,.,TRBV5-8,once,CASSFSETQYF,TGTGCCAGCAGCTTTTCAGAGACCCAGTACTTC
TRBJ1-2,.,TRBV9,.,CASSTALGRGDGYTF,TGTGCCAGCAGCACTGCGTTAGGAAGGGGGGATGGCTACACCTTC
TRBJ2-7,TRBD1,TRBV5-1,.,CASSKQPGQGYEQYF,TGCGCCAGCAGCAAACAACCGGGACAGGGGTACGAGCAGTACTTC
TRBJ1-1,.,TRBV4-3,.,CASSRGDLGMNTEAFF,TGCGCCAGCAGCAGAGGGGACCTTGGGATGAACACTGAAGCTTTCTTT
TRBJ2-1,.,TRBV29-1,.,CSVDRSNNEQFF,TGCAGCGTTGACAGGAGTAACAATGAGCAGTTCTTC
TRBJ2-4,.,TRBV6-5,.,CASSPRVGDIQYF,TGTGCCAGCAGTCCCAGGGTGGGGGACATTCAGTACTTC
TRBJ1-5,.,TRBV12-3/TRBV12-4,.,CASSSGAHQPQHF,TGTGCCAGCAGTTCGGGGGCGCATCAGCCCCAGCATTTT
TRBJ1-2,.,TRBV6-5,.,CAIRRANYGYTF,TGTGCCATCCGACGGGCTAACTATGGCTACACCTTC
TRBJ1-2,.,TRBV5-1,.,CASSPEGIHGYTF,TGCGCCAGCAGCCCGGAGGGCATCCATGGCTACACCTTC
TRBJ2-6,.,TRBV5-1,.,CASSLTGASLEANVLTF,TGCGCCAGCAGCTTGACAGGAGCGTCCCTGGAGGCCAACGTCCTGACTTTC
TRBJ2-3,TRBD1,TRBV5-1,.,CASSLVGRGPDTQYF,TGCGCCAGCAGCTTGGTAGGCAGGGGGCCAGATACGCAGTATTTT
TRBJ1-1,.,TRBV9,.,CASSAVNTEAFF,TGTGCCAGCAGCGCGGTGAACACTGAAGCTTTCTTT
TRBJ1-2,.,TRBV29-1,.,CSVRQTNYGYTF,TGCAGCGTTCGGCAGACTAACTATGGCTACACCTTC
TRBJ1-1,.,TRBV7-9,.,CASSFFLGRAFF,TGTGCCAGCAGCTTCTTCCTCGGGCGCGCTTTCTTT
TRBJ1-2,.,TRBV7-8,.,CASSLRGRDSGYTF,TGTGCCAGCAGCCTACGGGGACGGGATTCTGGCTACACCTTC
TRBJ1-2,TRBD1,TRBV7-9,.,CASSSGTVWGYTF,TGTGCCAGCAGCTCCGGGACAGTTTGGGGCTACACCTTC
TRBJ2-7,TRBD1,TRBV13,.,CASSLQGESSYEQYF,TGTGCCAGCAGCTTACAGGGGGAGAGCTCCTACGAGCAGTACTTC
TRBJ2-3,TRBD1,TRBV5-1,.,CASSLGVQGAGDTQYF,TGCGCCAGCAGCTTGGGAGTCCAGGGGGCCGGAGATACGCAGTATTTT
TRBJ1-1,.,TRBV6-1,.,CASSDSGTTNTEAFF,TGTGCCAGCAGTGATTCCGGGACAACGAACACTGAAGCTTTCTTT
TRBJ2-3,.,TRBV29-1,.,CSASRDSTDTQYF,TGCAGCGCGTCCCGGGACTCTACAGATACGCAGTATTTT
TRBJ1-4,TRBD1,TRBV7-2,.,CASSRDRVNEKLFF,TGTGCCAGCAGCCGGGACAGGGTTAATGAAAAACTGTTTTTT
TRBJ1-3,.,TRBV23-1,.,CAIHRLSGNTIYF,TGCGCCATCCACAGGCTCTCTGGAAACACCATATATTTT
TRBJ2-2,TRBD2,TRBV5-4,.,CASSEGLANTGELFF,TGTGCCAGCAGTGAGGGACTAGCTAACACCGGGGAGCTGTTTTTT